The clone carrying this T cell receptor (beta chain) was counted only a few times. The PCR made use of 60 Vbeta and 13 Jbeta primers. The method was immunoSEQ multiplex PCR; TCRdb's version includes in-frame clones alone and lacks a portion of them. Of around 110,000 clones listed, roughly 82% were seen once; the top ten hold 2.7%. The entry originates in a study of cytomegalovirus exposure and HLA in healthy donors. Germline V gene lookup returns CDR1 SEHNR and CDR2 FQNEAQ (reference sequence). The CDR3 has 12 residues. V gave up 2 bases and J gave up 10 bases, with 9 bases separating them. The origin of this receptor is a man aged 25 to 40 in good health and CMV-seropositive. The chain is built from TRBV7-9 and TRBJ2-1; D is uncertain. Input material: PBMCs. This CDR3 is CASSLLNREQFF. Written as DNA, the CDR3 is TGTGCCAGCAGCTTACTGAACCGGGAGCAGTTCTTC. Full variable domain (outside the CDR3, taken from reference TRBV7-9 and TRBJ2-1): DTGVSQNPRHKITKRGQNVTFRCDPISEHNRLYWYRQTLGQGPEFLTYFQNEAQLEKSRLLSDRFSAERPKGSFSTLEIQRTEQGDSAMYLCASSLLNREQFFGPGTRLTVL.